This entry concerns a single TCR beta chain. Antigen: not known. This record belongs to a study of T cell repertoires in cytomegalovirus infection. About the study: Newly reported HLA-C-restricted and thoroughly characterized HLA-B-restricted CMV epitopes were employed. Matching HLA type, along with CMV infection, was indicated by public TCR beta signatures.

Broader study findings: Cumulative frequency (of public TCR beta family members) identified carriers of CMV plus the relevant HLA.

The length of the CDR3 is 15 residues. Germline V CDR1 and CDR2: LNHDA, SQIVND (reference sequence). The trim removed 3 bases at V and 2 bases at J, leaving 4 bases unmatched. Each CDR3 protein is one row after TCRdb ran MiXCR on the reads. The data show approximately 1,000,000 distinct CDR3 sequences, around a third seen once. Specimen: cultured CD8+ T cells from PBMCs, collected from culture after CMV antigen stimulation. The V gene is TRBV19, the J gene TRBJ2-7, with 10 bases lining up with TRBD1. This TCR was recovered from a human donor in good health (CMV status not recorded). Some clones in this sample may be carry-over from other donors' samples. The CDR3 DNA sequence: TGTGCCAGTAGTATGACCGGGACAGGGGCCTACGAGCAGTACTTC. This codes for CASSMTGTGAYEQYF. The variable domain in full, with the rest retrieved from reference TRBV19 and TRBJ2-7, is DGGITQSPKYLFRKEGQNVTLSCEQNLNHDAMYWYRQDPGQGLRLIYYSQIVNDFQKGDIAEGYSVSREKKESFPLTVTSAQKNPTAFYLCASSMTGTGAYEQYFGPGTRLTVT.